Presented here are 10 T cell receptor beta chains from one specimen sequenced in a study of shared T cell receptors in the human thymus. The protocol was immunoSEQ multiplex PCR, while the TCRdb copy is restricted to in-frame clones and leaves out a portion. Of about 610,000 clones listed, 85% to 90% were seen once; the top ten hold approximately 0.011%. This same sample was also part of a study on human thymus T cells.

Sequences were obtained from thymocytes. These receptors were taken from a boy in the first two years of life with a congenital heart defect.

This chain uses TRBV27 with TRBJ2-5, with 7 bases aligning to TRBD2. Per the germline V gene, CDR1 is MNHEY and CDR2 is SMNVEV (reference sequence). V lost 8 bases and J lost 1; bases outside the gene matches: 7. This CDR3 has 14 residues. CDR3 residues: CASRISGLQETQYF. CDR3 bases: TGTGCCAGCCGGATTAGCGGGCTCCAAGAGACCCAGTACTTC.

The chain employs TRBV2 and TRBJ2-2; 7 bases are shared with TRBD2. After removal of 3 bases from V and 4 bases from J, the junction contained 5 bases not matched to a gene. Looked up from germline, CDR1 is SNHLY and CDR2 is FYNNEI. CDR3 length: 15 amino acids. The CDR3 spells CASSDGGSGTGELFF. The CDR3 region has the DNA TGTGCCAGCAGTGATGGCGGGAGCGGCACCGGGGAGCTGTTTTTT.

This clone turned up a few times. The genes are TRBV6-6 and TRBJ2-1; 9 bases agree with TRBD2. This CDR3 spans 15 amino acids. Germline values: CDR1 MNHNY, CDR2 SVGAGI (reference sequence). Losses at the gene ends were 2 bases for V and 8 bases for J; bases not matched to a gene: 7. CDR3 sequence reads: CASSYGLAGSDEQFF. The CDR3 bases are TGTGCCAGCAGTTACGGCCTAGCGGGGTCCGATGAGCAGTTCTTC.

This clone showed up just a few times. Here the CDR3 reads CASSPLSSGRFAKDDEQFF. DNA for the CDR3: TGTGCCAGCTCACCACTTTCTAGCGGGAGATTCGCCAAGGACGATGAGCAGTTCTTC. The chain recombines TRBV18 with TRBJ2-1; 10 nucleotides match TRBD2. The germline gives CDR1 KGHSH, CDR2 LQKENI. V was pared by 1 base and J by 8 bases, with 17 bases of the junction left unmatched. The CDR3 is made up of 19 amino acids.

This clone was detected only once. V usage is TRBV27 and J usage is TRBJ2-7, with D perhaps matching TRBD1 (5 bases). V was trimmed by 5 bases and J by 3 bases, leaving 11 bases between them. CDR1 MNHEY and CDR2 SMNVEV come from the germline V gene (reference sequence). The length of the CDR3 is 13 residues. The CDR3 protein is CASSRRDGYEQYF. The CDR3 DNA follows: TGTGCCAGCAGTCGCAGGGATGGCTACGAGCAGTACTTC.

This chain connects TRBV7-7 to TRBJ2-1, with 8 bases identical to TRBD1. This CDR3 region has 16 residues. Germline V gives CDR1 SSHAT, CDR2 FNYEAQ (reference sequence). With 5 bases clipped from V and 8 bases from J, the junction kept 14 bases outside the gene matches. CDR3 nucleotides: TGTGCCAGCAGCCGGGACAGGTCTGACCCGAACCATGAGCAGTTCTTC. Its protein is CASSRDRSDPNHEQFF.

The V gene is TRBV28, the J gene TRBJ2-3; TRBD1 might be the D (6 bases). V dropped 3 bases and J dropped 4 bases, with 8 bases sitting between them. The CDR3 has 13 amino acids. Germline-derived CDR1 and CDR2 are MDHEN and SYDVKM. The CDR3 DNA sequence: TGTGCCAGCAGTTTCGCAGGGGCAGATACGCAGTATTTT. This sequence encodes CASSFAGADTQYF.

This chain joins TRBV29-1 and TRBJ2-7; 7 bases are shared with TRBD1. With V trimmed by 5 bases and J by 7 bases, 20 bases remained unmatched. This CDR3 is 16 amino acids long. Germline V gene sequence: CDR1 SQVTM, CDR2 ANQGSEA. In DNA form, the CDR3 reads TGCAGCGTTCTCCCGAAGAGGGTGGACAGGTTGGGAGAGCAGTACTTC. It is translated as CSVLPKRVDRLGEQYF.

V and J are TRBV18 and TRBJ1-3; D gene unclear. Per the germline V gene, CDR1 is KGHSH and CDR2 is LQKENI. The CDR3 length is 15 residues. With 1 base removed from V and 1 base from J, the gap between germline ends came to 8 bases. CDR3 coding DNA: TGTGCCAGCTCACCACGAGAGGCTTCTGGAAACACCATATATTTT. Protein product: CASSPREASGNTIYF.

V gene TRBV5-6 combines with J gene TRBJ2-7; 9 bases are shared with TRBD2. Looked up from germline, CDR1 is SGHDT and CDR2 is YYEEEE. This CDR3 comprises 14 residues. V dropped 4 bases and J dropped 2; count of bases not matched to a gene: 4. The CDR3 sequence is CASSGSGGPYEQYF. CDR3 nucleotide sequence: TGTGCCAGCAGCGGTAGCGGGGGACCCTACGAGCAGTACTTC.